This TCR beta chain appears in the sequencing data of a study of T-cell reconstitution after alpha-beta-depleted transplantation in children (dated by TCRdb to the mid-2010s). Concerning the study at large: T-cell immune reconstitution after TCRalphabeta/CD19-depleted allogeneic hematopoietic cell transplantation in children was quantitatively tracked in the study by means of TCR repertoire profiling. Paper-wide results and their limitations: Hyperexpanded clone frequencies declined over subsequent months; after one year, T-cell counts and TCRbeta diversity were mostly attributed to newly produced T cells. Apparently early alphabetaT-cell count recovery about two months after transplant reportedly relied on only several hundred rapidly expanded clones derived from non-depleted graft cells. In some patients, the high TCRbeta diversity seen at day 60 was put down to recipient T cells and intrathymic progenitors that had survived conditioning.

From its cysteine to its phenylalanine, the CDR3 spans 13 amino acids. The CDR3 DNA has 39 bases and is translated from base 1. CDR1 SGDLS and CDR2 YYNGEE are derived from the germline V gene. At the junction V is shortened by 4 bases and J by 6 bases; bases outside the gene matches: 6. The intended sense of this specimen's treatment or condition label: allogeneic hematopoietic cell transplantation with graft depleted of TCRalphabeta T cells and CD19 B cells. The children who served as transplant recipients had been given grafts of TCRalphabeta/CD19-depleted allogeneic hematopoietic cells. This clonotype was counted ten times or more. The antigen it binds to is not known. No base quality values were provided; no much bigger clone lies one nucleotide off. The library was prepared using PCR. The reads were generated on an Illumina HiSeq 2500. To normalize quantification of the TCRbeta repertoire, the TCR libraries were built with molecular barcoding that relied on unique molecular identifiers. Using fastp trimming at Q25 and MiXCR clonotype assembly, TCRdb reanalyzed the public sequencing data and kept in-frame beta chains. Here each entry gathers all rows of one CDR3 protein and keeps the most common genes and DNA. The sample data list approximately 300,000 distinct CDR3 sequences, and around 9.1% of these were observed just once. The ten top clones hold 7.5% of the sample.

The sample consisted of PBMCs, taken before TCRalphabeta/CD19-depleted stem cell transplant. The chain is assembled from TRBV9 and TRBJ2-7, with TRBD1 identical over 8 junction bases. This sequence was found in a boy under three years old with acute myeloid leukemia, due to receive a stem cell transplant. At the DNA level, the sequence is TGTGCCAGCAGCTCAACAGGACAGGGCGAGCAGTACTTC. Its protein reads: CASSSTGQGEQYF.